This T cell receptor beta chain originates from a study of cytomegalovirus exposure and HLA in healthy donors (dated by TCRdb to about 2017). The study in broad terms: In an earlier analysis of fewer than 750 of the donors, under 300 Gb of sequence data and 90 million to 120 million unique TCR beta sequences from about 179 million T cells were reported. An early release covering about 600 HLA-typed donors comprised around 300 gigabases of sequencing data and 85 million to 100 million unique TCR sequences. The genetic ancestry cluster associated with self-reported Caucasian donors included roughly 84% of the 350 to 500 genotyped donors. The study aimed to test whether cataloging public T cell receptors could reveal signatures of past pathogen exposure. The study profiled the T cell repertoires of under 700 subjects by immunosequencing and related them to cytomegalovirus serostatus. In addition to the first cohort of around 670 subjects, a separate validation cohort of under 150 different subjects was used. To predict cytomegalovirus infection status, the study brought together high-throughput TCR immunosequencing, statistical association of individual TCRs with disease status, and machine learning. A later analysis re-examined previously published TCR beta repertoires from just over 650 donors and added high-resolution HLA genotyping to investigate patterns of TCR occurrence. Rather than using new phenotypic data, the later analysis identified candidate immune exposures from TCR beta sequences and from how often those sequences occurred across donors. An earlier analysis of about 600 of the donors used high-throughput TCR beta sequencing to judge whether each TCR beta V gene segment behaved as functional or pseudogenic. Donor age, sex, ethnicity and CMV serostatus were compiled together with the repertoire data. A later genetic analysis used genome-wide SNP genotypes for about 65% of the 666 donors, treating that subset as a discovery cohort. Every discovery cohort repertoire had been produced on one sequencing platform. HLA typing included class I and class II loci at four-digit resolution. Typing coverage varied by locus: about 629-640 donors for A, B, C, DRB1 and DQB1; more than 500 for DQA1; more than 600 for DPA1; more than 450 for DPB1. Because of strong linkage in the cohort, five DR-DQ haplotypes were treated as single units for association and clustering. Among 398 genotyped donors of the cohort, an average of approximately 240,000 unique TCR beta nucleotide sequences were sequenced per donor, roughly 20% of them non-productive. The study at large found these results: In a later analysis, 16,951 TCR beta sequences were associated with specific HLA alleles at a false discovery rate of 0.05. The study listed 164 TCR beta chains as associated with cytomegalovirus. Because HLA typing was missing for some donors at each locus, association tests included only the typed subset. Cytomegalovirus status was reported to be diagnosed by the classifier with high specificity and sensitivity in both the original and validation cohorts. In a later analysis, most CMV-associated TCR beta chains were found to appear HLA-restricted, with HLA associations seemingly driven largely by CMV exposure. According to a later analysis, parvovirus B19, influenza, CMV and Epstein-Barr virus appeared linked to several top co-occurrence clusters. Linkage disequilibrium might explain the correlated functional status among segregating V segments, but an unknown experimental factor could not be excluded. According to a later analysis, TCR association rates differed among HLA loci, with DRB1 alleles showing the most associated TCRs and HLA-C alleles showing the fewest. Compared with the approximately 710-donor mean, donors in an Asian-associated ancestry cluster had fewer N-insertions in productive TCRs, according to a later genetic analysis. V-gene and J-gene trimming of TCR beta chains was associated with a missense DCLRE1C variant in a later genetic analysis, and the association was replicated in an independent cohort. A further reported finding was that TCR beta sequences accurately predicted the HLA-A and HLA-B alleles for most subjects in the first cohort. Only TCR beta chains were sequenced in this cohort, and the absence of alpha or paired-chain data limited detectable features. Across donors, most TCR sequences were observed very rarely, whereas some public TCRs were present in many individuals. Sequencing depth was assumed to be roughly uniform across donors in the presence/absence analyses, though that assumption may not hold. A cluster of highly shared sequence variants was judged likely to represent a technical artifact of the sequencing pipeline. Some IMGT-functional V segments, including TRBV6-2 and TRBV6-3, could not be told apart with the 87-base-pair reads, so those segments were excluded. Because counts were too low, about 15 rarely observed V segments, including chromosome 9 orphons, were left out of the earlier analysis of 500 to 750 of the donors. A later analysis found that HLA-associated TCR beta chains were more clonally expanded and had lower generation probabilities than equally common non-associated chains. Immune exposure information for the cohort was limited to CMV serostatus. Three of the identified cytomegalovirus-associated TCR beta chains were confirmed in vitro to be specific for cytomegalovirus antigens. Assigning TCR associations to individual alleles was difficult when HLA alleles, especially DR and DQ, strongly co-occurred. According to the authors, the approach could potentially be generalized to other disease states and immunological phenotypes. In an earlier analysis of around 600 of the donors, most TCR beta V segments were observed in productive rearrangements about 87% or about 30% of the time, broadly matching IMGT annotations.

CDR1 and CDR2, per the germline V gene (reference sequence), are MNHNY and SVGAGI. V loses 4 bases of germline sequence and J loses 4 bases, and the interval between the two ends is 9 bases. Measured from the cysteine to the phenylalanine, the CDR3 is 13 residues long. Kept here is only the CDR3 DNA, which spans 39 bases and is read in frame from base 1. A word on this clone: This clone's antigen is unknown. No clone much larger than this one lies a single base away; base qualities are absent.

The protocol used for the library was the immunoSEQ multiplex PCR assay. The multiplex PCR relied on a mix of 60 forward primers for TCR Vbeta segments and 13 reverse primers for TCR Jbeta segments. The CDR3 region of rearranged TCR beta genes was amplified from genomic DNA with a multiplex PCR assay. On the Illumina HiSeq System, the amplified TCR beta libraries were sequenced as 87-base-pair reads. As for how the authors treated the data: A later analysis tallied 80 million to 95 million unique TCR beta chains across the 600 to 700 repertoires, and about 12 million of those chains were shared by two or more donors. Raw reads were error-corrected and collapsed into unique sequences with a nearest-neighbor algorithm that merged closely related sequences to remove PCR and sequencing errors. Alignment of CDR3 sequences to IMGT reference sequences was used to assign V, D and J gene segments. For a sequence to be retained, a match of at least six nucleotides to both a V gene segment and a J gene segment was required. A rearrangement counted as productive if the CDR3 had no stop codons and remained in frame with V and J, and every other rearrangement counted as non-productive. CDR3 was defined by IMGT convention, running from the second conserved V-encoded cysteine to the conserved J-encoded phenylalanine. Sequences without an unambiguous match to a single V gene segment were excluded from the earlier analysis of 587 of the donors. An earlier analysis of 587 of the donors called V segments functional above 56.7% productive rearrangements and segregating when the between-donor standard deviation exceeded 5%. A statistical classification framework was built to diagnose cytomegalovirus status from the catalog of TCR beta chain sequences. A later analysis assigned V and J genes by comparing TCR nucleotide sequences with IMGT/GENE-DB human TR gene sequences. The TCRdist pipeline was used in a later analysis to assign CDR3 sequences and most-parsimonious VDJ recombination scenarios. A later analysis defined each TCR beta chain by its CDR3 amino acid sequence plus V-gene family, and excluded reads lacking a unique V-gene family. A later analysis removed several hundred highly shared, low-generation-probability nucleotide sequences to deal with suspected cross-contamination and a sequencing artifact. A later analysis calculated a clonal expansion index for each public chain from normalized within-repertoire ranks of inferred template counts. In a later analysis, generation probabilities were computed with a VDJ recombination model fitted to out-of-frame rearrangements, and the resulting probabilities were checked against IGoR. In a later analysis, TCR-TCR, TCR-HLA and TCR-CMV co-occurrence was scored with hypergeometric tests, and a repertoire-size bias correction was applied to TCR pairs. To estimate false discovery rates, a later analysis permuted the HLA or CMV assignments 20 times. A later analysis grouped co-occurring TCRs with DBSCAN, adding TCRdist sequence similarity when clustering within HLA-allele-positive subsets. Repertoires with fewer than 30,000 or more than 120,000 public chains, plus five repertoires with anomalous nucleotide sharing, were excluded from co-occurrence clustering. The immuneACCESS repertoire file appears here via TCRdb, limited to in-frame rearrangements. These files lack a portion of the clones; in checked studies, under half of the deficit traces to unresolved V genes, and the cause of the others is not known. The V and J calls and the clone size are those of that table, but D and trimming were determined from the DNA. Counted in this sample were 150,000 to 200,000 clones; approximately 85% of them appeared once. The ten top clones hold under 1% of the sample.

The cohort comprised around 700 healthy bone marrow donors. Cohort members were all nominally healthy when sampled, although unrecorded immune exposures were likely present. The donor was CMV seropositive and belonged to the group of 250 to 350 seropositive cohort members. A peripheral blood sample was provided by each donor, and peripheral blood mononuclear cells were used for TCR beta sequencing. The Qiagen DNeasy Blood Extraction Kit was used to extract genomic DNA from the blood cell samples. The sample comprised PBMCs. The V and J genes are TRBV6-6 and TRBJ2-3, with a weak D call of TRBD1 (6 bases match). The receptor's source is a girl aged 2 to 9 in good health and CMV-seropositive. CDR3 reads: CASSFQGPDTQYF. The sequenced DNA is TGTGCCAGCAGTTTCCAGGGGCCAGATACGCAGTATTTT.